The clone carrying this T cell receptor (beta chain) was counted ten times or more. Its antigen remains unidentified. The data were taken from a study of identical twins. Notes on the study in general: Analyses based on zero insertions could be partly confounded by invariant MAIT and iNKT cells.

The CDR3 spans 16 residues. The ends were cut back, 5 bases at V and 1 base at J, with 18 bases in the middle. Germline lookup yields CDR1 DFQATT and CDR2 SNEGSKA (reference sequence). TCRdb reprocessed the 5' RACE reads with MiXCR, giving one entry per CDR3 protein. This table holds roughly 700,000 distinct CDR3 sequences, 8.5% to 9.5% found once. Separately, the same data were catalogued under a study of yellow fever vaccine responses in identical twins.

This receptor was obtained from a woman aged 18 to 35 in good health. Source material: PBMCs. The rearrangement joins TRBV20-1 to TRBJ1-5; D is possibly TRBD1 (6 bases). The chain's CDR3 is CSAVLSGVGSNQPQHF. The CDR3 DNA sequence: TGCAGTGCTGTCCTATCAGGGGTTGGGAGCAATCAGCCCCAGCATTTT.